Listed here are 7 T cell receptor beta chains from one sample, sequenced in a study of T cell changes during pregnancy in multiple sclerosis. Clones were read by immunoSEQ multiplex PCR, and TCRdb kept only the in-frame ones, dropping some. The data contain 40,000 to 50,000 clones, 94% of them singletons. Source: CD4+ T cells from peripheral blood mononuclear cells, taken in the first trimester of pregnancy. The source of these receptors is a female donor with multiple sclerosis, enrolled in a pregnancy study.

The rearrangement links TRBV27 to TRBJ1-5; the D is unclear. Between the trimmed V and J ends, which lost 3 bases and 4 bases, there was a span of 7 bases. The CDR3 totals 13 residues. Germline CDR1 and CDR2: MNHEY and SMNVEV (reference sequence). In DNA, the CDR3 is TGTGCCAGCAGTTTTTCAGTTAATCAGCCCCAGCATTTT. It codes for CASSFSVNQPQHF.

The genes are TRBV5-1 and TRBJ2-3; 7 bases align to TRBD1. This CDR3 has 15 residues. Trimming at V came to 4 bases and at J to 2 bases, leaving 7 bases not matched to a gene. Germline V CDR1 and CDR2: SGHRS, YFSETQ. This CDR3 reads CASSGTGEFTDTQYF. CDR3 bases: TGCGCCAGCAGCGGAACAGGGGAATTCACAGATACGCAGTATTTT.

This chain connects TRBV5-1 to TRBJ2-7; D unclear. The CDR3 covers 15 residues. The germline gives CDR1 SGHRS, CDR2 YFSETQ. V lost 0 bases, J lost 3 bases, and 13 bases lay in between. CDR3 nucleotides: TGCGCCAGCAGCTTGGACTTACCTTCCATCTACGAGCAGTACTTC. Translation gives CASSLDLPSIYEQYF.

The chain uses TRBV13 and TRBJ1-4, with a possible D match to TRBD1 (5 bases). Germline assignment: CDR1 PRHDT and CDR2 FYEKMQ (reference sequence). This CDR3 comprises 15 residues. V gave up 4 bases and J gave up 7 bases, with 16 bases separating them. The CDR3 DNA reads as TGTGCCAGCAGCTCTGTTCTCGGGGGGGGTGAAAAACTGTTTTTT. It codes for CASSSVLGGGEKLFF.

J is TRBJ1-4 and V is TRBV6-5, with D tentatively TRBD1 (5 bases). This CDR3 region has 15 residues. Germline V gene data show CDR1 as MNHEY and CDR2 as SVGAGI. Trimming stripped 1 base from V and 8 bases from J, with 14 bases between. CDR3 sequence: CASSYFGTLGEKLFF. DNA of the CDR3: TGTGCCAGCAGTTACTTCGGGACTTTGGGGGAAAAACTGTTTTTT.

As regards this clone: A read error may account for a junction end that differs from germline. The genes are TRBV7-7 and TRBJ2-1, with 7 bases matching TRBD1. The CDR3 runs 13 residues. The germline CDR1 and CDR2 sequences are SSHAT and FNYEAQ (reference sequence). CDR3 in DNA: TGTGCTAGCAGCCAGACAGGGCCTCATGAGCAGTTCTTC. Translation: CASSQTGPHEQFF.

The CDR3 loop is CASKRSRTQPQHF. As DNA, the CDR3 is TGTGCCAGTAAACGAAGCCGAACTCAGCCCCAGCATTTT. The chain joins TRBV6-5 to TRBJ1-5; D ambiguous. Between the trimmed V and J ends, which lost 9 bases and 6 bases, there was a span of 15 bases. This CDR3 comprises 13 residues. Germline loops: CDR1 MNHEY, CDR2 SVGAGI.